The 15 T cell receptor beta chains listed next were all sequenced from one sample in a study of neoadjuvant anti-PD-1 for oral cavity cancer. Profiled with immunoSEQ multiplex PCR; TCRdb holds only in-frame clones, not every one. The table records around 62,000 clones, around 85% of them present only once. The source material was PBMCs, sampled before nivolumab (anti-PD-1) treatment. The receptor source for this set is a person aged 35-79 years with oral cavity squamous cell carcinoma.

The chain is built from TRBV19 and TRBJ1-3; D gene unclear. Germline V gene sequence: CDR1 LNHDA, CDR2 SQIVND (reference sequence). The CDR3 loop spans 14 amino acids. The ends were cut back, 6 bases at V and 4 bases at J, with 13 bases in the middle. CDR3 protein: CASRESRSGNTIYF. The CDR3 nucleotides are TGTGCCAGTAGAGAATCAAGGTCGGGAAACACCATATATTTT.

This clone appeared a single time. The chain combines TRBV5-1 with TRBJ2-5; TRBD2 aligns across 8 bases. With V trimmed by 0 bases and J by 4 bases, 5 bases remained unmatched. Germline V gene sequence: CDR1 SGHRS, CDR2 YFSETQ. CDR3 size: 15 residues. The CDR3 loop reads CASSLVPLAGETQYF. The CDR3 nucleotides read TGCGCCAGCAGCTTGGTACCCCTAGCGGGAGAGACCCAGTACTTC.

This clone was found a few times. As DNA, the CDR3 is TGTGCCAGCAGCACCGGGACAGGGGGTCCGGTACAGCATTTT. Translation: CASSTGTGGPVQHF. The chain links TRBV6-5 to TRBJ1-5; 11 bases line up with TRBD1. The CDR3 spans 14 residues. Germline CDR1 is MNHEY and CDR2 is SVGAGI. V was pared by 6 bases and J by 13 bases, with 11 bases of the junction left unmatched.

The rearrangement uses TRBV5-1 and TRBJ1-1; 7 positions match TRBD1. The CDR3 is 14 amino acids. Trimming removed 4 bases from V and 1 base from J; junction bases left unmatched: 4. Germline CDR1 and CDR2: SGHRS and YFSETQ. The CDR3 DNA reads TGCGCCAGCAGCCGGACAGGCCGGAACACTGAAGCTTTCTTT. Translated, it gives CASSRTGRNTEAFF.

CDR3 in DNA: TGTGCCAGCGGGGCCCCTAGGGTTGAAAAACTGTTTTTT. Its translation is CASGAPRVEKLFF. J is TRBJ1-4 and V is TRBV2; perhaps TRBD1 as D (5 bases). The CDR3 is made up of 13 amino acids. Trimming removed 8 bases at V and 7 bases at J, with 14 bases between. Germline loops: CDR1 SNHLY, CDR2 FYNNEI.

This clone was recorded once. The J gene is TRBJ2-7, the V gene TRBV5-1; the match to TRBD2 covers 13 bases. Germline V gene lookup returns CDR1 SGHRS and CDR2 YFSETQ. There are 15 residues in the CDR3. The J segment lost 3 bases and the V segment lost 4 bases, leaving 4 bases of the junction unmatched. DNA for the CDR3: TGCGCCAGCAGCCCGGGACTAGCGGGGAACTACGAGCAGTACTTC. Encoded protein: CASSPGLAGNYEQYF.

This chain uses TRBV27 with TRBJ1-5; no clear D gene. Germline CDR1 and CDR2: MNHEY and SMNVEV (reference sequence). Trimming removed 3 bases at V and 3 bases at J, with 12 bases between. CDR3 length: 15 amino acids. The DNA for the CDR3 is TGTGCCAGCAGTTTCAGCGGAGCTTACAATCAGCCCCAGCATTTT. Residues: CASSFSGAYNQPQHF.

CDR3: CSVEGSTGMGSYEQYF. DNA of the CDR3: TGCAGCGTTGAAGGGTCCACGGGGATGGGCTCCTACGAGCAGTACTTC. This sequence joins TRBV29-1 and TRBJ2-7, with a tentative D call TRBD2 (5 bases). CDR3 length: 16 residues. CDR1 SQVTM and CDR2 ANQGSEA come from the germline V gene. V was cut by 1 base and J by 0 bases, with 16 bases left in between.

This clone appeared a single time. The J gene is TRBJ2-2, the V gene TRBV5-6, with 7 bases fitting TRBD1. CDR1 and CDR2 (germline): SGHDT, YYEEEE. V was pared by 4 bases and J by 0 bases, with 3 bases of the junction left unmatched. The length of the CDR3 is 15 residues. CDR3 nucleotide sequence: TGTGCCAGCAGCCCTGGGACAGCGAACACCGGGGAGCTGTTTTTT. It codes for CASSPGTANTGELFF.

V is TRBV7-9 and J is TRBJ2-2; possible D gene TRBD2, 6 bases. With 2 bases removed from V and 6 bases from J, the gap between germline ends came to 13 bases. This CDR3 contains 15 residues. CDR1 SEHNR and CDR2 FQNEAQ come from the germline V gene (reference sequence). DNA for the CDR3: TGTGCCAGCAGCTTACCCGGGAGCGGACCCGGGGAGCTGTTTTTT. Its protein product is CASSLPGSGPGELFF.

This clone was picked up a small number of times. The DNA for the CDR3 is TGCGCCAGCAGCCCACCCTCCGGGACAGGGAGCTCCTACGAGCAGTACTTC. Encoded protein: CASSPPSGTGSSYEQYF. This chain links TRBV4-1 with TRBJ2-7, with TRBD1 matching over 9 bases. CDR1 MGHRA and CDR2 YSYEKL come from the germline V gene. CDR3 size: 17 residues. The trim removed 4 bases at V and 0 bases at J, leaving 10 bases unmatched.

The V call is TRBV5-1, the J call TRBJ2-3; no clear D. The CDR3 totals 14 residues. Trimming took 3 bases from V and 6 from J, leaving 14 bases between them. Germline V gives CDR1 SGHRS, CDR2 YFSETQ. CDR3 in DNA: TGCGCCAGCAGCTCCTCCCCAGCCTTTGATACGCAGTATTTT. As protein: CASSSSPAFDTQYF.

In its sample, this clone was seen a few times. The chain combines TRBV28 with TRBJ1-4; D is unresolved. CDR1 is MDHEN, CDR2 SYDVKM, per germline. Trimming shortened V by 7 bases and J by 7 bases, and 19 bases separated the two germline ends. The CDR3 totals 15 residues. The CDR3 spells CASTLSPSRTEKLFF. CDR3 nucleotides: TGTGCCAGCACCCTTAGCCCGAGCAGGACTGAAAAACTGTTTTTT. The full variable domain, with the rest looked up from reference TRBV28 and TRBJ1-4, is DVKVTQSSRYLVKRTGEKVFLECVQDMDHENMFWYRQDPGLGLRLIYFSYDVKMKEKGDIPEGYSVSREKKERFSLILESASTNQTSMYLCASTLSPSRTEKLFFGSGTQLSVL.

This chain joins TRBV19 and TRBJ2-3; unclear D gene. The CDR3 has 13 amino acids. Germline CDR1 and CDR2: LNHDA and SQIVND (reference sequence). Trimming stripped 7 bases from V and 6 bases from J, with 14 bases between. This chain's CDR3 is CASTARPRDTQYF. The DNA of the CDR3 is TGTGCCAGTACTGCTAGGCCTAGGGATACGCAGTATTTT.

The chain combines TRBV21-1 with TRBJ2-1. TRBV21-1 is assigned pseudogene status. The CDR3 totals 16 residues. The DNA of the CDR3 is TGTGCCAGCAGCACCTCTCGGGCCGCCGTCTACAATGAGCAGTTCTTC. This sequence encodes CASSTSRAAVYNEQFF.